These 12 T cell receptor beta chains originate from one sample sequenced in a study of cytomegalovirus exposure and HLA in healthy donors. Primers: 60 Vbeta forward and 13 Jbeta reverse. Clones were sequenced by immunoSEQ multiplex PCR, and TCRdb holds only the in-frame ones, with some missing. The data show fewer than 150,000 clones, with approximately 80% seen just once and around 3.5% held by the top ten. Source material: PBMCs. All receptors derive from a human donor in good health.

Comment on this clone: The same CDR3 arises from other DNA sequences in this sample as well. The J gene is TRBJ1-2, the V gene TRBV5-1, with TRBD1 matching over 9 bases. The CDR3 sequence is 14 residues long. CDR1 SGHRS and CDR2 YFSETQ come from the germline V gene. Trimming at V came to 3 bases and at J to 8 bases, leaving 8 bases not matched to a gene. CDR3 protein: CASSYPRTGEGYTF. The CDR3 bases are TGCGCCAGCAGCTACCCCCGGACAGGGGAAGGCTACACCTTC.

The sample holds a few counts of this clone. This rearrangement joins TRBV5-6 to TRBJ2-3; TRBD1 matches at 8 bases. With 0 bases clipped from V and 4 bases from J, the junction kept 7 bases outside the gene matches. This CDR3 contains 16 residues. Germline V CDR1 and CDR2: SGHDT, YYEEEE. CDR3 DNA sequence: TGTGCCAGCAGCTTGGTACAGGGGGGTTGGGCAGATACGCAGTATTTT. Amino acids: CASSLVQGGWADTQYF.

In DNA, the CDR3 is TGTGCCAGCTCACCGTCGGAACAGGCGCTAACTAACTATGGCTACACCTTC. Translating it yields CASSPSEQALTNYGYTF. The J gene is TRBJ1-2, the V gene TRBV18; possibly TRBD1 for D (5 bases). The germline gives CDR1 KGHSH, CDR2 LQKENI. Trimming took 3 bases from V and 0 from J, leaving 17 bases between them. CDR3 length: 17 residues.

This clone has only a few counts. This chain joins TRBV5-1 and TRBJ1-1, with D possibly matching TRBD1 (6 bases). Germline V gene sequence: CDR1 SGHRS, CDR2 YFSETQ. Trimming removed 0 bases at V and 1 base at J, with 7 bases between. CDR3 size: 14 residues. CDR3 sequence: CASSLGDKNTEAFF. The CDR3 DNA sequence: TGCGCCAGCAGCTTGGGGGACAAGAACACTGAAGCTTTCTTT.

This chain links TRBV15 with TRBJ1-2, with 7 nucleotides matching TRBD1. After removal of 0 bases from V and 7 bases from J, the junction contained 8 bases not matched to a gene. Looked up from germline, CDR1 is LNHNV and CDR2 is YYDKDF (reference sequence). The CDR3 is 15 amino acids. The CDR3 region is CATSRDRDSPVGYTF. The CDR3 nucleotides read TGTGCCACCAGCAGAGATCGGGACAGCCCGGTTGGCTACACCTTC. Drawing the rest from reference TRBV15 and TRBJ1-2, the complete variable domain is DAMVIQNPRYQVTQFGKPVTLSCSQTLNHNVMYWYQQKSSQAPKLLFHYYDKDFNNEADTPDNFQSRRPNTSFCFLDIRSPGLGDTAMYLCATSRDRDSPVGYTFGSGTRLTVV.

The V gene is TRBV5-1, the J gene TRBJ2-1; 7 nucleotides agree with TRBD2. The junction had 11 bases not matched to a gene; V was cut back by 4 bases and J by 4 bases. CDR1 is SGHRS, CDR2 YFSETQ, per germline. The CDR3 is 16 residues long. This CDR3 reads CASSPSVASGYNEQFF. The CDR3 nucleotides are TGCGCCAGCAGCCCCTCGGTCGCTAGCGGTTACAATGAGCAGTTCTTC.

A few counts support this clone. A read error may produce the germline difference seen at one junction end. Additional DNA sequences in this sample encode the identical CDR3. This sequence joins TRBV7-7 and TRBJ2-1; the match to TRBD2 covers 14 bases. The CDR3 contains 16 residues. Germline CDR1 and CDR2: SSHAT and FNYEAQ (reference sequence). This CDR3 reads CASSLEGTSGSYEQFF. CDR3 sequence (DNA): TGTGCTAGCAGCTTAGAGGGGACTAGCGGGAGCTATGAGCAGTTCTTC.

The rearrangement joins TRBV6-1 to TRBJ2-5, with TRBD1 matching 9 bases. Gene TRBJ2-7 matches the end of the DNA better, so the J call may be wrong. This CDR3 is 18 amino acids long. The germline CDR1 and CDR2 sequences are MNHNS and SASEGT. The CDR3 DNA reads TGTGCCAGCAGTGGTAAAAGGACAGGGGCAATTAAAATTTACGAGCAGTACTTC. Translated: CASSGKRTGAIKIYEQYF.

The rearrangement joins TRBV9 to TRBJ2-5; TRBD2 matches 12 bases. Germline-derived CDR1 and CDR2 are SGDLS and YYNGEE. V lost 0 bases, J lost 4 bases, and 4 bases stayed unmatched. This CDR3 contains 16 residues. The CDR3 reads CASSVGTSGTGETQYF. The CDR3 DNA reads TGTGCCAGCAGCGTAGGGACTAGCGGGACTGGAGAGACCCAGTACTTC.

This clone has only one observation. V usage is TRBV30 and J usage is TRBJ1-1; TRBD1 agrees at 8 bases. J lost 6 bases, V lost 5 bases, and 11 bases had no gene match. Germline values: CDR1 GTSNPN, CDR2 SVGIG (reference sequence). This CDR3 is built from 14 residues. Written as DNA, the CDR3 is TGTGCCTGGGCCACGGACAGGGTGCAAGCTGAAGCTTTCTTT. Translating gives CAWATDRVQAEAFF.

This chain connects TRBV28 to TRBJ1-2; 12 nucleotides agree with TRBD1. The CDR3 runs to 19 residues. Germline values: CDR1 MDHEN, CDR2 SYDVKM. With 5 bases clipped from V and 0 bases from J, the junction kept 13 bases outside the gene matches. CDR3 sequence (DNA): TGTGCCAGCAGTCCCCTGGGACAGGGGGCCGGAGTATCTAACTATGGCTACACCTTC. Amino acid sequence: CASSPLGQGAGVSNYGYTF.

J is TRBJ2-4 and V is TRBV27, with 10 bases matching TRBD2. V shed 6 bases and J 1 base; nucleotides not matched to a gene: 18. This CDR3 is 20 amino acids long. The germline V gene encodes CDR1 MNHEY and CDR2 SMNVEV (reference sequence). CDR3: CASSQRRTSGNIWAKNIQYF. The CDR3 DNA sequence: TGTGCCAGCAGCCAGAGACGGACTAGCGGTAATATCTGGGCCAAAAACATTCAGTACTTC.